The source of this TCR beta chain is a study of shared clonotypes between healthy human individuals. Libraries were prepared by immunoSEQ multiplex PCR; TCRdb keeps only in-frame clonotypes and omits some of them. The sample has 2 million to 3 million clones; just over 90% are singletons. Regarding the study as a whole: On the whole, naive subsets had larger estimated richness than memory subsets had.

Points on this clone: Its antigen remains unidentified.

This CDR3 is 16 amino acids long. The material sequenced was naive CD4+ T cells sorted from blood. The subset was: CD45RA+ positively selected. The TCR comes from a young man in good health. This chain links TRBV21-1 with TRBJ1-3. TRBV21-1 is a documented pseudogene. The CDR3 is CASRGVTNTDGNTIYF. Here the CDR3 DNA reads TGTGCCAGCAGGGGGGTTACAAATACCGATGGAAACACCATATATTTT.